The count of the clone carrying this T cell receptor (beta chain) is one. Its specificity is not known. One end of the junction varies from germline; a read error may be responsible. The sample comes from a study of cytomegalovirus exposure and HLA in healthy donors. Overall study: The 100 to 150 validation repertoires matched the 666 first-cohort repertoires in platform, a later analysis reported. Broader study findings: As confirmed in vitro, three CMV-associated chains were specific for CMV antigens.

Assay used: immunoSEQ multiplex PCR; TCRdb lists only in-frame clones, some missing. The sample shows roughly 75,000 clones, roughly 94% of them seen only once. This receptor was obtained from a woman between 18 and 29 years old in good health and CMV-seropositive. Material: PBMCs.

CDR3 DNA: TGCAGTGCTATGGCCCCCGGGTCCCCGCTCTTC. It translates to CSAMAPGSPLF. J is TRBJ2-1 and V is TRBV20-1; the D is unclear. This CDR3 contains 11 residues. Germline V gene data show CDR1 as DFQATT and CDR2 as SNEGSKA (reference sequence).